This T cell receptor (beta chain) was recorded in a study of OX40 agonist ivuxolimab in advanced cancers. The study in broad terms: The costimulatory receptor OX40 (CD134) was targeted by ivuxolimab, a fully human IgG2 agonistic monoclonal antibody. Intravenous ivuxolimab was administered to patients every 2 weeks at six dose levels: 0.01, 0.1, 0.3, 1.5, 3 and 10 mg/kg. Of the 52 patients in dose escalation, around 19 had hepatocellular carcinoma, some 15 had melanoma, 9 had renal cell carcinoma and 9 had head and neck cancer. In the dose-escalation cohort, 82.7% of patients were male, and the mean age was approximately 55 years, with a range of about 23 to 90. Prior anti-PD-1, anti-PD-L1 or anti-CTLA-4 therapy was permitted, and checkpoint inhibitors had been received by about two fifths of dose-escalation patients. Partial responses occurred in three dose-escalation patients, of whom one had hepatocellular carcinoma and two had cutaneous melanoma. Peripheral TCRbeta sequencing aimed to test whether ivuxolimab altered TCR sequence diversity and caused clonal T-cell expansion. The paper reports the monotherapy dose-escalation portion (N ≈ 50 patients) of the phase I ivuxolimab trial. The investigation overall reported the following: Low levels of normalized T-cell clonal expansion were also seen in some patients who did not respond. At doses of 0.1 to 3.0 mg/kg, clonal expansion of both CD4+ and CD8+ T cells in blood was seen between baseline and week 6. After ivuxolimab, expanded clones were on average more numerous among CD8+ T cells than among CD4+ T cells. In partial responders in the 0.1-3.0 mg/kg groups, normalized peripheral clonal expansion was found to be among the lowest, especially among CD8+ T cells. Antigen specificity was not determined for the clonally expanded peripheral T cells.

For CDR1 and CDR2, the germline V gene lists SGHRS and YFSETQ. Including cysteine and phenylalanine, the CDR3 has 14 amino acids. Only the CDR3 region is kept as DNA, spanning 42 bases read in frame from base 1. The V end loses 0 bases and the J end loses 1 base, and a stretch of 7 bases separates them. About this clone itself: Its antigen is currently not known. It has no much larger one-base neighbor in the sample; base qualities were not kept.

The trial excluded patients who had a history of autoimmune disease or who were on systemic immunosuppression. Peripheral blood for TCR sequencing was collected from all dose cohorts at baseline, on cycle 4 day 1, and on cycle 7 day 1. The samples were taken from a phase I, first-in-human, multicenter, open-label dose-escalation trial of ivuxolimab. Adults with locally advanced or metastatic head and neck squamous cell, hepatocellular, melanoma or renal cell carcinoma were enrolled in the trial. Before TCR sequencing, CD4+ T cells and CD8+ T cells from peripheral blood were sorted into separate populations. To sequence the TCRbeta CDR3 region, genomic DNA was isolated from the sorted cells. The immunoSEQ Assay was used to sequence the TCRbeta CDR3 regions. TCRdb holds this immuneACCESS table with in-frame rearrangements only. Some clones are missing; in checked studies, unresolved V genes explain under half, and the rest has no known cause. The sample table holds about 72,000 clones, of which roughly nine tenths were seen once. The leading ten clones occupy about 1.3% of the sample.

The sequence derives from an adult with an advanced solid tumor such as melanoma, head and neck, liver or kidney cancer. The material sequenced was CD4+ or CD8+ T cells sorted from blood, taken in a trial of the OX40 agonist ivuxolimab. The V and J genes are TRBV5-1 and TRBJ1-1, with the D gene too uncertain to name. The bases read TGCGCCAGCAGCTTGGCGATGGGGAACACTGAAGCTTTCTTT. It translates to CASSLAMGNTEAFF. Where the CDR3 stops, the reference TRBV5-1 and TRBJ1-1 genes take over; the full variable domain is KAGVTQTPRYLIKTRGQQVTLSCSPISGHRSVSWYQQTPGQGLQFLFEYFSETQRNKGNFPGRFSGRQFSNSRSEMNVSTLELGDSALYLCASSLAMGNTEAFFGQGTRLTVV.